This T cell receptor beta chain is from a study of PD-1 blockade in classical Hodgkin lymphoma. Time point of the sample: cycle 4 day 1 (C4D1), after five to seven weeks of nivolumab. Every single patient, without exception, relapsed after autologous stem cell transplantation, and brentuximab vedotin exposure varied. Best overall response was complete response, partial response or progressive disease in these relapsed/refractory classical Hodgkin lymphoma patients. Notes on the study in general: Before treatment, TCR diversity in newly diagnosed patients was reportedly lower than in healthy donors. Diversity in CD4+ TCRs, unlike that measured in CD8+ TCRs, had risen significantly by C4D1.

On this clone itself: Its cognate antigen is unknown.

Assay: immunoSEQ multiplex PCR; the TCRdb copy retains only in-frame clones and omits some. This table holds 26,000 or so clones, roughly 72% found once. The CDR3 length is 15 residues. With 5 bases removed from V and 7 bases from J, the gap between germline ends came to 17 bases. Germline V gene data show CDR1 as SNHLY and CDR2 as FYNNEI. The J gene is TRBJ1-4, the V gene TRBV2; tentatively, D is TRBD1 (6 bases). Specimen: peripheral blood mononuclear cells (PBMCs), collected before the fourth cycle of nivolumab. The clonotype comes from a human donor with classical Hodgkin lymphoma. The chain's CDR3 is CASSPPGHLIEKLFF. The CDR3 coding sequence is TGTGCCAGCAGTCCCCCGGGACACTTGATTGAAAAACTGTTTTTT.